The 15 T cell receptor beta chains listed next were all sequenced from one sample in a study of blood T cell repertoires in COVID-19. The repertoire was sequenced with immunoSEQ multiplex PCR; TCRdb's copy has only in-frame clones and lacks some. The sample lists 190,000 or so clones; roughly 89% were seen once. Sequencing was done on a sample of peripheral blood. The receptors shown here come from a man aged 45 to 65 with acute or convalescent COVID-19.

CDR3 loop: CASSLTSVNTGELFF. In DNA form, the CDR3 reads TGTGCCAGCAGCTTAACGTCGGTTAACACCGGGGAGCTGTTTTTT. The chain couples TRBV7-3 to TRBJ2-2, with no clear D. This CDR3 region has 15 residues. In germline, CDR1 is SGHTA, CDR2 FQGTGA. Trimming removed 0 bases from V and 2 bases from J, with 7 bases in between.

This sequence joins TRBV5-1 and TRBJ1-1; the match to TRBD1 covers 7 bases. Losses at the gene ends were 1 base for V and 4 bases for J; bases not matched to a gene: 16. This CDR3 comprises 18 residues. Germline CDR1 SGHRS, CDR2 YFSETQ. For the CDR3, the DNA is TGCGCCAGCAGCTTGTATATAGGGGACAGAATTGTTCGCACTGAAGCTTTCTTT. This translates into CASSLYIGDRIVRTEAFF.

The chain employs TRBV25-1 and TRBJ2-7, with D possibly being TRBD1 (6 bases). The CDR3 is 14 amino acids. Trimming stripped 2 bases from V and 4 bases from J, with 12 bases between. CDR1 is MGHDK, CDR2 SYGVNS, per germline. The CDR3 protein is CASSEGGRGYEQYF. CDR3 DNA: TGTGCCAGCAGTGAAGGGGGCAGGGGTTACGAGCAGTACTTC.

The rearrangement joins TRBV2 to TRBJ1-4; 7 bases align to TRBD1. Germline V gene sequence: CDR1 SNHLY, CDR2 FYNNEI. The CDR3 length is 12 residues. Germline trimming cut 10 bases from V and 8 bases from J; bases unmatched to any gene: 7. This chain's CDR3 is CATRQGHEKLFF. The CDR3 DNA follows: TGTGCCACCCGACAGGGCCACGAAAAACTGTTTTTT.

The chain uses TRBV6-2 or TRBV6-3 and TRBJ2-5; the D gene is possibly TRBD2 (5 bases). This CDR3 spans 13 amino acids. V was clipped by 4 bases and J by 2 bases, with 8 bases between them. Germline loops: CDR1 MNHEY, CDR2 SVGEGT. This CDR3 reads CASSSGEQETQYF. As DNA, the CDR3 is TGTGCCAGCAGTTCCGGGGAACAAGAGACCCAGTACTTC.

This chain's CDR3 is CASSDRGMNTEAFF. The CDR3 DNA is TGCGCCAGCAGTGACAGGGGCATGAACACTGAAGCTTTCTTT. The chain uses TRBV10-2 and TRBJ1-1; weak D call: TRBD1 (6 bases). Germline CDR1 and CDR2: WSHSY and SAAADI. The CDR3 loop spans 14 amino acids. V was shortened by 3 bases and J by 0 bases, with 8 bases between the two germline ends.

The chain is built from TRBV7-6 and TRBJ2-7; weak D call: TRBD1 (6 bases). Germline CDR1 and CDR2: SGHVS and FNYEAQ. The CDR3 extends over 14 amino acids. V was pared by 5 bases and J by 3 bases, with 14 bases between. The CDR3 protein is CASSPTGTSYEQYF. The CDR3, as DNA: TGTGCCAGCAGCCCAACCGGGACAAGCTACGAGCAGTACTTC.

This clone was recorded only once. The V gene is TRBV9, the J gene TRBJ2-5; 12 nucleotides agree with TRBD2. Germline V gene lookup returns CDR1 SGDLS and CDR2 YYNGEE. This CDR3 comprises 18 residues. V trimming: 3 bases; J trimming: 2 bases; junction bases outside the gene matches: 11. The CDR3 sequence is CASSERTSGALGQETQYF. CDR3 bases: TGTGCCAGCAGCGAGCGGACTAGCGGGGCTTTGGGACAAGAGACCCAGTACTTC.

The chain has TRBV9 and TRBJ2-1; TRBD1 is a possible D gene (6 bases). Germline loops: CDR1 SGDLS, CDR2 YYNGEE. The CDR3 contains 16 residues. Trimming removed 2 bases from V and 0 bases from J, with 12 bases in between. The CDR3 protein is CASSVGQGSSYNEQFF. CDR3 coding DNA: TGTGCCAGCAGCGTCGGGCAGGGGAGCTCCTACAATGAGCAGTTCTTC.

The J gene is TRBJ1-4, the V gene TRBV12-2; the table names TRBD1, a call not compared with the DNA. TRBV12-2 is a known pseudogene. The CDR3 has 15 amino acids. CDR3 in amino acids: CASRFSGVGGEKLFF. The DNA for the CDR3 is TGTGCAAGTCGCTTCTCAGGGGTAGGGGGTGAAAAACTGTTTTTT.

CDR3 nucleotides: TGCGCCAGCAGCCAAGGCCAGGGGGCATACAATGAGCAGTTCTTC. It encodes CASSQGQGAYNEQFF. The chain carries TRBV4-3 and TRBJ2-1; 8 positions agree with TRBD1. Germline CDR1 is LGHNA and CDR2 is YSLEER. This CDR3 has 15 residues. V lost 1 base and J lost 4; bases outside the gene matches: 3.

The chain uses TRBV24-1 and TRBJ2-3, with TRBD1 as a possible D gene (5 bases). V shed 3 bases and J shed 6 bases, with 12 bases lying between them. Germline-derived CDR1 and CDR2 are KGHDR and SFDVKD. This CDR3 is built from 14 residues. The CDR3 protein is CATSDLRVGDTQYF. The CDR3 nucleotides are TGTGCCACCAGTGATCTCAGGGTGGGGGATACGCAGTATTTT.

The rearrangement uses TRBV19 and TRBJ1-2, with unresolved D. Germline V CDR1 and CDR2: LNHDA, SQIVND (reference sequence). The V end lost 7 bases, the J end lost 0 bases, and 18 bases lay between the germline ends. The CDR3 spans 16 residues. CDR3 in DNA: TGTGCCAGTAATAGCCAAGAAGGTCGGGCTAACTATGGCTACACCTTC. As protein: CASNSQEGRANYGYTF.

The chain couples TRBV11-2 to TRBJ2-5; 14 bases align to TRBD2. Germline CDR1 reads SGHAT; CDR2 reads FQNNGV. This CDR3 contains 18 residues. V lost 5 bases to trimming and J lost 4 bases; unmatched junction nucleotides: 12. The DNA of the CDR3 is TGTGCCAGCAGCCCTACCGGGACTAGCGGGAGTGGGAGAGAGACCCAGTACTTC. Amino acid sequence: CASSPTGTSGSGRETQYF.

This clone was seen a handful of times. The gene calls are TRBV2 and TRBJ2-7, with D possibly TRBD1 on 5 matching bases. Germline V gene lookup returns CDR1 SNHLY and CDR2 FYNNEI. This CDR3 spans 13 amino acids. V lost 6 bases and J lost 3, with 12 bases in between. The CDR3 bases are TGTGCCAGCAGGGGAACAGGATTCTACGAGCAGTACTTC. Translating it yields CASRGTGFYEQYF.